Below, 24 T cell receptor beta chains from the same sample are listed, as sequenced in a study of blood T cell repertoires in COVID-19. Sequenced by immunoSEQ multiplex PCR; TCRdb stores in-frame clones only, minus some. The table has 20,000 or so clones, roughly 88% seen once. The sequencing sample was made of PBMCs or T cells enriched from blood (not recorded which). The receptors here all came from a young woman who had recovered from COVID-19.

The rearrangement joins TRBV5-1 to TRBJ1-1; TRBD1 agrees at 11 bases. Trimming cost V 4 bases and J 4 bases; bases outside gene matches: 9. This CDR3 contains 16 residues. The germline V gene encodes CDR1 SGHRS and CDR2 YFSETQ. The CDR3 DNA reads TGCGCCAGCAGCCCGCGGACAGGGGGCTGGAGCACTGAAGCTTTCTTT. This sequence encodes CASSPRTGGWSTEAFF.

The chain uses TRBV7-6 and TRBJ2-2, with 9 bases identical to TRBD1. From germline, CDR1 is SGHVS and CDR2 FNYEAQ. The CDR3 covers 15 residues. J lost 4 bases, V lost 5 bases, and 5 bases had no gene match. DNA of the CDR3: TGTGCCAGCAGCCCGCGGACAGGGGCCACCGGGGAGCTGTTTTTT. This codes for CASSPRTGATGELFF.

V usage is TRBV7-7 and J usage is TRBJ2-1; D unclear. The CDR3 length is 13 residues. Germline V gene sequence: CDR1 SSHAT, CDR2 FNYEAQ (reference sequence). Trimming pared 6 bases from V and 6 bases from J, leaving 12 bases between. CDR3 loop: CASSPGVGNEQFF. Here the CDR3 DNA reads TGTGCCAGCAGTCCGGGTGTAGGCAATGAGCAGTTCTTC. The variable domain in full, completed from reference TRBV7-7 and TRBJ2-1, reads GAGVSQSPRYKVTKRGQDVTLRCDPISSHATLYWYQQALGQGPEFLTYFNYEAQPDKSGLPSDRFSAERPEGSISTLTIQRTEQRDSAMYRCASSPGVGNEQFFGPGTRLTVL.

CDR3 protein: CASSYSIIRGYTF. CDR3 coding DNA: TGTGCCAGCAGTTACTCGATAATCCGGGGCTACACCTTC. The rearrangement links TRBV6-2 or TRBV6-3 to TRBJ1-2; D gene uncertain. V lost 0 bases and J 8 bases, leaving 10 bases between the germline ends. The germline gives CDR1 MNHEY, CDR2 SVGEGT. The CDR3 is 13 amino acids.

V usage is TRBV6-4 and J usage is TRBJ1-1, with a weak D call TRBD1 (6 bases). The CDR3 consists of 13 residues. The germline CDR1 and CDR2 sequences are MRHNA and SNTAGT. V was pared by 8 bases and J by 1 base, with 11 bases between. The CDR3: CASRRTENTEAFF. DNA of the CDR3: TGTGCCAGCCGCCGGACAGAGAACACTGAAGCTTTCTTT.

The V call is TRBV19, the J call TRBJ1-1; TRBD1 aligns across 7 bases. Germline values: CDR1 LNHDA, CDR2 SQIVND (reference sequence). The CDR3 loop spans 15 amino acids. The V and J ends lost 7 bases and 5 bases, in that order; junction bases with no gene match: 13. CDR3 loop: CASTSLYQGETEAFF. As DNA, the CDR3 is TGTGCCAGTACCTCCCTCTACCAGGGGGAAACTGAAGCTTTCTTT.

The genes are TRBV4-2 and TRBJ2-4, with 10 bases lining up with TRBD2. V shed 4 bases, J shed 1 base, and the junction held 10 bases outside the gene matches. This CDR3 contains 18 residues. Germline CDR1 and CDR2: LGHNA and YNFKEQ. The CDR3 DNA reads TGTGCCAGCAGCCCGACGCCGGGGACTAGCGTTGCCAAAAACATTCAGTACTTC. Its translation: CASSPTPGTSVAKNIQYF.

This chain connects TRBV5-3 to TRBJ1-6; tentatively, D is TRBD1 (6 bases). TRBV5-3 has ORF status, its function being uncertain. Between the trimmed V and J ends, which lost 4 bases and 6 bases, there was a span of 17 bases. The CDR3 length is 16 residues. This chain's CDR3 is CARSRILQGSNSPLHF. DNA for the CDR3: TGTGCCAGAAGCCGTATATTGCAGGGGTCTAATTCACCCCTCCACTTT.

The chain carries TRBV11-2 and TRBJ1-1; D ambiguous. Trimming left V 3 bases short and J 1 base short, with 15 bases between. Per the germline V gene, CDR1 is SGHAT and CDR2 is FQNNGV. This CDR3 spans 16 amino acids. The CDR3 sequence: CASSLVLALPNTEAFF. CDR3 DNA: TGTGCCAGCAGCTTGGTATTAGCCCTCCCGAACACTGAAGCTTTCTTT.

V usage is TRBV19 and J usage is TRBJ2-7; D is possibly TRBD1 (6 bases). The CDR3 is 14 amino acids. V lost 2 bases and J lost 0, with 8 bases in between. The germline CDR1 and CDR2 sequences are LNHDA and SQIVND (reference sequence). CDR3 in DNA: TGTGCCAGTAGTATAATAGGGGGCTCCTACGAGCAGTACTTC. Translating it yields CASSIIGGSYEQYF. Drawing the rest from reference TRBV19 and TRBJ2-7, the complete variable domain is DGGITQSPKYLFRKEGQNVTLSCEQNLNHDAMYWYRQDPGQGLRLIYYSQIVNDFQKGDIAEGYSVSREKKESFPLTVTSAQKNPTAFYLCASSIIGGSYEQYFGPGTRLTVT.

This rearrangement joins TRBV11-2 to TRBJ2-7; maybe TRBD1 (5 bases). This CDR3 contains 16 residues. Germline assignment: CDR1 SGHAT and CDR2 FQNNGV. Trimming cost V 1 base and J 2 bases, with 15 bases left between them. The CDR3, as DNA: TGTGCCAGCAGCTTAGTAGGTGGGGCGCCAGCCTACGAGCAGTACTTC. It specifies CASSLVGGAPAYEQYF.

The chain couples TRBV27 to TRBJ1-6; D is unresolved. The germline gives CDR1 MNHEY, CDR2 SMNVEV (reference sequence). Trimming removed 3 bases from V and 2 bases from J, with 8 bases in between. CDR3 length: 15 residues. In DNA form, the CDR3 reads TGTGCCAGCAGTTTCGCAGGTCCCTATAATTCACCCCTCCACTTT. Translating it yields CASSFAGPYNSPLHF.

The gene calls are TRBV28 and TRBJ2-7, with TRBD1 matching over 7 bases. Per germline, CDR1 MDHEN and CDR2 SYDVKM. This CDR3 comprises 13 residues. V shed 7 bases and J 0 bases; nucleotides not matched to a gene: 3. The CDR3 region is CASTGDSSYEQYF. The CDR3, as DNA: TGTGCCAGCACCGGGGACAGCTCCTACGAGCAGTACTTC.

The chain employs TRBV6-5 and TRBJ2-4; TRBD1 aligns across 7 bases. In germline, CDR1 is MNHEY, CDR2 SVGAGI. After removal of 7 bases from V and 6 bases from J, the junction contained 6 bases not matched to a gene. This CDR3 region has 13 residues. The CDR3 DNA follows: TGTGCCAGCATTAAAGGGGGCGCAAACATTCAGTACTTC. The encoded protein is CASIKGGANIQYF.

V is TRBV27 and J is TRBJ2-7; possibly TRBD2 for D (6 bases). In germline, CDR1 is MNHEY, CDR2 SMNVEV (reference sequence). With 5 bases removed from V and 6 bases from J, the gap between germline ends came to 20 bases. The CDR3 loop spans 15 amino acids. The DNA of the CDR3 is TGTGCCAGCAGTCCACGAGGGGTCATGGGGGGCGAGCAGTACTTC. This gives the protein CASSPRGVMGGEQYF.

The chain combines TRBV6-2 or TRBV6-3 with TRBJ1-1, with a weak D call TRBD1 (6 bases). V lost 6 bases and J lost 1, with 21 bases in between. Germline CDR1 reads MNHEY; CDR2 reads SVGEGT. This CDR3 contains 17 residues. CDR3 coding DNA: TGTGCCAGCAGCAATTCCCGTACAGGGCCAAAGAACACTGAAGCTTTCTTT. It yields the protein CASSNSRTGPKNTEAFF.

This chain uses TRBV5-6 with TRBJ2-3; 11 nucleotides match TRBD2. Germline V gene data show CDR1 as SGHDT and CDR2 as YYEEEE. V dropped 6 bases and J dropped 0; count of bases not matched to a gene: 9. The CDR3 has 17 residues. CDR3 DNA sequence: TGTGCCAGCACCCGACTAGCGGGGACCCCTAGCACAGATACGCAGTATTTT. It is translated as CASTRLAGTPSTDTQYF.

The chain combines TRBV29-1 with TRBJ2-1; TRBD1 matches 7 bases. With V trimmed by 6 bases and J by 7 bases, 15 bases remained unmatched. Looked up from germline, CDR1 is SQVTM and CDR2 is ANQGSEA. This CDR3 has 15 amino acids. The CDR3 bases are TGCAGCGTCAAGGGCTCGACAGGGTTGGTGAATGAGCAGTTCTTC. The encoded protein is CSVKGSTGLVNEQFF.

The chain links TRBV5-4 to TRBJ2-7; 8 nucleotides agree with TRBD2. The V segment lost 0 bases and the J segment 0 bases; nucleotides outside the gene matches: 5. The CDR3 sequence is 16 residues long. The germline V gene encodes CDR1 SGHNT and CDR2 YYREEE (reference sequence). This CDR3 is CASSLELAVSSYEQYF. CDR3 DNA sequence: TGTGCCAGCAGCTTGGAACTAGCGGTGAGCTCCTACGAGCAGTACTTC.

This sequence joins TRBV6-4 and TRBJ2-1, with 11 bases aligning to TRBD1. The CDR3 loop spans 16 amino acids. The V gene's germline CDR1 is MRHNA and CDR2 SNTAGT. J lost 8 bases, V lost 0 bases, and 6 bases had no gene match. CDR3: CASSDSGTGGGYEQFF. The CDR3 nucleotides are TGTGCCAGCAGTGACTCCGGGACAGGGGGAGGCTATGAGCAGTTCTTC.

J is TRBJ1-5 and V is TRBV6-5; D is unresolved. CDR3 size: 14 residues. V was shortened by 7 bases and J by 2 bases, with 12 bases between the two germline ends. Germline V gives CDR1 MNHEY, CDR2 SVGAGI. DNA for the CDR3: TGTGCCAGCATGGGAGGGTTTGGCAATCAGCCCCAGCATTTT. Translation: CASMGGFGNQPQHF.

This chain connects TRBV2 to TRBJ1-5; possible D gene TRBD1, 5 bases. This CDR3 spans 13 amino acids. V lost 7 bases and J lost 6, with 13 bases in between. Looked up from germline, CDR1 is SNHLY and CDR2 is FYNNEI. This chain's CDR3 is CASTAGGGQPQHF. CDR3 nucleotide sequence: TGTGCCAGCACCGCTGGGGGAGGTCAGCCCCAGCATTTT.

CDR3: CASRRQGPSNEKLFF. In nucleotides, the CDR3 is TGTGCCAGTAGGCGACAGGGGCCGTCTAATGAAAAACTGTTTTTT. J is TRBJ1-4 and V is TRBV19; 8 nucleotides match TRBD1. This CDR3 is 15 amino acids long. The V segment lost 6 bases and the J segment 3 bases; nucleotides outside the gene matches: 6. Germline CDR1 reads LNHDA; CDR2 reads SQIVND (reference sequence).

This clone was counted once. The gene calls are TRBV28 and TRBJ1-2, with 7 bases lining up with TRBD1. This CDR3 comprises 13 residues. Germline V lookup: CDR1 MDHEN, CDR2 SYDVKM. V was pared by 6 bases and J by 4 bases, with 5 bases of the junction left unmatched. CDR3 loop: CASSPQGTYGYTF. The CDR3 bases are TGTGCCAGCAGCCCACAGGGGACCTATGGCTACACCTTC.